One sample yielded the 9 T cell receptor beta chains listed below, sequenced in a study of T-cell memory formation after mild COVID-19. A single record per CDR3 protein comes from TCRdb applying MiXCR to the 5' RACE reads. The sample lists fewer than 400,000 distinct CDR3 sequences, approximately 16% occurring once. Sequenced material: PBMCs or a T cell subset sorted from them (not recorded which). The receptor source for this set is a man younger than 30 who had mild COVID-19 (a few samples of this study predate the infection). Cell type and time point are not known.

This chain uses TRBV4-2 with TRBJ1-5; the D is unclear. Trimming stripped 0 bases from V and 7 bases from J, with 13 bases between. This CDR3 contains 15 residues. Germline V gene data show CDR1 as LGHNA and CDR2 as YNFKEQ. CDR3 sequence reads: CASSQERGPGQPQHF. CDR3 nucleotides: TGTGCCAGCAGCCAAGAAAGAGGGCCCGGGCAGCCCCAGCATTTT.

This clonotype was detected many times. CDR3 sequence: CASRGAGEIRNEQFF. In DNA, the CDR3 is TGTGCCAGCAGGGGAGCGGGGGAGATCAGGAATGAGCAGTTCTTC. This chain uses TRBV12-3 or TRBV12-4 with TRBJ2-1; TRBD2 matches 8 bases. V dropped 6 bases and J dropped 7; count of bases not matched to a gene: 11. The CDR3 has 15 residues.

The sample holds a few counts of this clonotype. J is TRBJ2-1 and V is TRBV29-1, with 9 bases lining up with TRBD1. The CDR3 consists of 14 residues. Germline trimming cut 6 bases from V and 4 bases from J; bases unmatched to any gene: 7. Per the germline V gene, CDR1 is SQVTM and CDR2 is ANQGSEA. The CDR3 region has the DNA TGCAGCGTCTCAAGGGACAGGGAATACAATGAGCAGTTCTTC. This codes for CSVSRDREYNEQFF.

The chain links TRBV4-1 to TRBJ1-5, with 9 bases matching TRBD1. Per germline, CDR1 MGHRA and CDR2 YSYEKL. J lost 1 base, V lost 4 bases, and 8 bases had no gene match. The CDR3 extends over 17 amino acids. The CDR3 loop reads CASSRSGQGVSNQPQHF. The DNA of the CDR3 is TGCGCCAGCAGCCGCTCGGGACAGGGCGTGAGCAATCAGCCCCAGCATTTT.

V gene TRBV7-9 combines with J gene TRBJ2-3; no reliable D call. V lost 7 bases and J lost 6, with 8 bases in between. The CDR3 runs 11 residues. Germline V gene data show CDR1 as SEHNR and CDR2 as FQNEAQ (reference sequence). As DNA, the CDR3 is TGTGCCAGCACCAACCTTGATACGCAGTATTTT. This sequence encodes CASTNLDTQYF. Full variable domain (rest looked up from reference TRBV7-9 and TRBJ2-3): DTGVSQNPRHKITKRGQNVTFRCDPISEHNRLYWYRQTLGQGPEFLTYFQNEAQLEKSRLLSDRFSAERPKGSFSTLEIQRTEQGDSAMYLCASTNLDTQYFGPGTRLTVL.

This chain joins TRBV7-2 and TRBJ2-3; TRBD1 might be the D (6 bases). Per the germline V gene, CDR1 is SGHTA and CDR2 is FQGNSA. V shed 7 bases and J shed 0 bases, with 14 bases lying between them. The CDR3 consists of 15 residues. This CDR3 reads CASNYRESSTDTQYF. In DNA, the CDR3 is TGTGCCAGCAACTACAGGGAGAGTAGCACAGATACGCAGTATTTT. The variable domain in full, with the rest retrieved from reference TRBV7-2 and TRBJ2-3, is GAGVSQSPSNKVTEKGKDVELRCDPISGHTALYWYRQSLGQGLEFLIYFQGNSAPDKSGLPSDRFSAERTGGSVSTLTIQRTQQEDSAVYLCASNYRESSTDTQYFGPGTRLTVL.

This clonotype was observed a handful of times. The rearrangement uses TRBV12-3 or TRBV12-4 and TRBJ2-6, with D perhaps TRBD1 (6 bases). Trimming cost V 4 bases and J 2 bases, with 15 bases left between them. The CDR3 loop spans 17 amino acids. The CDR3 sequence is CASSSLPGAPGANVLTF. The CDR3 DNA follows: TGTGCCAGCAGTTCGCTACCAGGGGCTCCTGGGGCCAACGTCCTGACTTTC.

In nucleotides, the CDR3 is TGCAGTGCTAGTAGGCCAACCCGGACTAGCGGGGGATACAATGAGCAGTTCTTC. Translated, it gives CSASRPTRTSGGYNEQFF. This chain links TRBV20-1 with TRBJ2-1, with TRBD2 identical over 13 bases. The V gene end was trimmed by 3 bases and the J gene end by 4 bases; junction bases not matched to a gene: 12. CDR1 is DFQATT, CDR2 SNEGSKA, per germline (reference sequence). The CDR3 contains 18 residues.

The chain joins TRBV6-2 or TRBV6-3 to TRBJ1-1; no reliable D call. The CDR3 is 12 residues long. Germline V CDR1 and CDR2: MNHEY, SVGEGT. The germline V and J ends were trimmed by 2 bases and 1 base, with 2 bases remaining between them. CDR3 sequence: CASSYPNTEAFF. CDR3 coding DNA: TGTGCCAGCAGTTACCCGAACACTGAAGCTTTCTTT.